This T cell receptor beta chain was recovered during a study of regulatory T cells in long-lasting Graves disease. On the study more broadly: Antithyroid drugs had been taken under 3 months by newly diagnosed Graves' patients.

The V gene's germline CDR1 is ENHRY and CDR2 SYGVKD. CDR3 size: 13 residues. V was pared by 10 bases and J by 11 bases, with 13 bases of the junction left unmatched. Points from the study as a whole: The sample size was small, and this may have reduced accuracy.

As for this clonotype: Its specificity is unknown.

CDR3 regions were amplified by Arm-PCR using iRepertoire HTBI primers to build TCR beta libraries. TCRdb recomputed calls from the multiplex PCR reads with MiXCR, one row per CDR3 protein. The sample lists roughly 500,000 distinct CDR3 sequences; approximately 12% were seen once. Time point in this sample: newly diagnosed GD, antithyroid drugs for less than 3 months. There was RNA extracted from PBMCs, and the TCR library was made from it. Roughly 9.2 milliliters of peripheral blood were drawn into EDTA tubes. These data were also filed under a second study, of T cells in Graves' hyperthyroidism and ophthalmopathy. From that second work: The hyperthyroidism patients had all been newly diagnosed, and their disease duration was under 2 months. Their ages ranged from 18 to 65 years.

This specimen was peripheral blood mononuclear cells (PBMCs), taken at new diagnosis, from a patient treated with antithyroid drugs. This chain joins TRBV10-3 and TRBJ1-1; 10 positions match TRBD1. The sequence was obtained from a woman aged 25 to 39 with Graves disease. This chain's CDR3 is CATGPGTGAGAFF. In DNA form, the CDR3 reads TGTGCCACCGGTCCCGGGACAGGGGCGGGGGCTTTCTTT.